This T cell receptor (beta chain) appears in the sequencing data of a study of vaccination and CD4 T cells after COVID-19. For the study at large: Sampling that followed vaccination took place a median approximately 72 days after dose two, within a range of 14 to 241. Stimulation of the cells used overlapping spike peptide pools from SARS-CoV-2 and from the common cold coronaviruses HCoV-NL63, HCoV-OC43 and HCoV-229E.

Treatment: roughly 10-day PBMC culture with coronavirus spike peptide pools or control peptides (ViraFEST assay). The Oncomine TCR Beta short-read assay sequenced DNA from cultured CD4+ T cells. MiXCR was run by TCRdb on the PCR reads, yielding one entry per CDR3 protein. Found here are about 15,000 distinct CDR3 sequences, around 72% of them singletons; the top ten hold about 4.2%. For this clonotype: The antigen is undetermined.

Overall study findings and caveats: The study sampled relatively few convalescent patients and omitted early post-infection timepoints. Within the convalescent patients, spike mono-reactivity was found in 304 of 307 vaccine-specific clones.

The ends were cut back, 5 bases at V and 9 bases at J, with 14 bases in the middle. Germline CDR1 is GTSNPN and CDR2 is SVGIG (reference sequence). CDR3 length equals 12 residues. The sequence derives from a human donor who had recovered from COVID-19. The chain is built from TRBV30 and TRBJ2-1; no reliable D call. Input material: CD4+ T cells from blood, cultured in vitro. CDR3: CAWASFNVEQFF. The CDR3 DNA sequence: TGTGCCTGGGCCAGTTTCAACGTTGAGCAGTTCTTC.